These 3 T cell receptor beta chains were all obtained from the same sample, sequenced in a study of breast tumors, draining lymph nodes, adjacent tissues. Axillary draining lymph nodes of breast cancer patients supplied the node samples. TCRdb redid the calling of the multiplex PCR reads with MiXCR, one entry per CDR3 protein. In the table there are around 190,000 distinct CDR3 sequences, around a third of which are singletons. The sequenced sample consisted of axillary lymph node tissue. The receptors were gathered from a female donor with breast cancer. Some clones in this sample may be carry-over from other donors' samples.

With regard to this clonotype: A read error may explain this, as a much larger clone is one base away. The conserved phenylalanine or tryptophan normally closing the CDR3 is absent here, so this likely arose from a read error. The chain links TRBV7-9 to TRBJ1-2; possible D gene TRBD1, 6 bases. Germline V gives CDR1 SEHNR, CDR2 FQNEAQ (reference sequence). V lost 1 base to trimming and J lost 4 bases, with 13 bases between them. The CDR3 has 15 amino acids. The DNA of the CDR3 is TGTGCCAGCAGCTTAGAGTGGGGGGGCTCCTATGGCTACACCCTC. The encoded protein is CASSLEWGGSYGYTL.

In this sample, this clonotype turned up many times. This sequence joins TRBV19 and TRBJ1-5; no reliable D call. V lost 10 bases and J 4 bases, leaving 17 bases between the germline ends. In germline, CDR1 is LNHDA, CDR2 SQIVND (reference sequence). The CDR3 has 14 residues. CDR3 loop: CATEVSGLNQPQHF. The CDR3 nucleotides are TGTGCCACCGAAGTCAGCGGGTTGAATCAGCCCCAGCATTTT.

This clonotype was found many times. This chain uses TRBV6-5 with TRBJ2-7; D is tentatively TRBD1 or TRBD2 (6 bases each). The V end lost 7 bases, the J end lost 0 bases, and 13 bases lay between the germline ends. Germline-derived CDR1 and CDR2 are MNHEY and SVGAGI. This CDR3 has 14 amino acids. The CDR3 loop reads CASTRGGSSYEQYF. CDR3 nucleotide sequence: TGTGCCAGCACCCGAGGGGGGAGCTCCTACGAGCAGTACTTC.